The rows below give T cell receptor beta chains drawn from one sample of a study of OX40 agonist ivuxolimab in advanced cancers. The method was immunoSEQ multiplex PCR; TCRdb's version includes in-frame clones alone and lacks a portion of them. The sample has about 110,000 clones; approximately 90% are singletons. Sequenced material: CD4+ or CD8+ T cells sorted from blood, taken in a trial of the OX40 agonist ivuxolimab. The source is an adult with an advanced solid tumor such as melanoma, head and neck, liver or kidney cancer. CDR3s include the opening cysteine and the closing phenylalanine or tryptophan. The D gene is left open where the match is weak. A clone size is listed for some rows: how often the clone was seen (once, few, many), or a class if it is expanded.

15 . TRBJ1-2 TRBV10-3 TRBD1 CAIGKEGGGNYGYTF TGTGCCATCGGTAAAGAAGGGGGCGGAAACTATGGCTACACCTTC
16 . TRBJ1-1 TRBV6-5 . CASSYSMGVMNTEAFF TGTGCCAGCAGTTACTCGATGGGGGTGATGAACACTGAAGCTTTCTTT
15 few TRBJ1-1 TRBV6-5 . CASSYSRGTLTEAFF TGTGCCAGCAGTTACTCGCGGGGGACCCTTACTGAAGCTTTCTTT
15 . TRBJ2-7 TRBV7-9 . CASSRAGYRSGEQYF TGTGCCAGCAGCCGTGCAGGGTACAGATCAGGCGAGCAGTACTTC
14 . TRBJ2-7 TRBV11-2 TRBD1 CASSRSDRGYEQYF TGTGCCAGCAGCCGAAGCGACAGGGGCTACGAGCAGTACTTC
13 . TRBJ2-1 TRBV18 TRBD2 CASSAGRDQEQFF TGTGCCAGCTCGGCGGGGAGGGACCAAGAGCAGTTCTTC
15 . TRBJ2-1 TRBV5-4 . CASSLDLGSYNEQFF TGTGCCAGCAGCTTGGATCTAGGGTCCTACAATGAGCAGTTCTTC
16 few TRBJ2-7 TRBV7-9 TRBD1 CASSFGRRGPGGEQYF TGTGCCAGCAGCTTCGGGCGCAGGGGGCCAGGGGGCGAGCAGTACTTC
13 . TRBJ2-5 TRBV5-1 TRBD2 CASRYSGGETQYF TGCGCCAGCAGGTATAGCGGGGGAGAGACCCAGTACTTC
17 . TRBJ1-2 TRBV2 TRBD1 CASSEDRGKVGNYGYTF TGTGCCAGCAGTGAGGACAGGGGAAAGGTCGGCAACTATGGCTACACCTTC